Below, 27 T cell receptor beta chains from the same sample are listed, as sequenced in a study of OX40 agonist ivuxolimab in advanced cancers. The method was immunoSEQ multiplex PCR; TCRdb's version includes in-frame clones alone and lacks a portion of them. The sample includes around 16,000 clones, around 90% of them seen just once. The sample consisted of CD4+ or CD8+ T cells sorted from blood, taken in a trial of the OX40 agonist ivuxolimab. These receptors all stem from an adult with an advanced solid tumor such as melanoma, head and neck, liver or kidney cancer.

The CDR3 here is CASSLDVLVENEQYF. The CDR3 coding sequence is TGTGCCAGCAGCTTAGATGTGCTAGTCGAAAACGAGCAGTACTTC. The genes are TRBV11-2 and TRBJ2-7; D is unclear. Per the germline V gene, CDR1 is SGHAT and CDR2 is FQNNGV. The CDR3 spans 15 residues. With 0 bases removed from V and 5 bases from J, the gap between germline ends came to 14 bases. Looking up the rest from reference TRBV11-2 and TRBJ2-7 gives the full variable domain: EAGVAQSPRYKIIEKRQSVAFWCNPISGHATLYWYQQILGQGPKLLIQFQNNGVVDDSQLPKDRFSAERLKGVDSTLKIQPAKLEDSAVYLCASSLDVLVENEQYFGPGTRLTVT.

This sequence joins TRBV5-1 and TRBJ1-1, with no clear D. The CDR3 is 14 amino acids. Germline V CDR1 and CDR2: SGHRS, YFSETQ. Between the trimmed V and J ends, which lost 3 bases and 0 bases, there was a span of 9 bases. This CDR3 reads CASSSGTLNTEAFF. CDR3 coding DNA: TGCGCCAGCAGCTCGGGCACACTGAACACTGAAGCTTTCTTT.

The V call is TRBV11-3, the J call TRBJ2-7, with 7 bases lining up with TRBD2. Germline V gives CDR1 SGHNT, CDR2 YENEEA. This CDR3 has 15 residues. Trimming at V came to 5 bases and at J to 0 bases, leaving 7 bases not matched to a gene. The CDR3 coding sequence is TGTGCCAGCAGCATAACAGCGGGGAGCTCCTACGAGCAGTACTTC. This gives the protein CASSITAGSSYEQYF.

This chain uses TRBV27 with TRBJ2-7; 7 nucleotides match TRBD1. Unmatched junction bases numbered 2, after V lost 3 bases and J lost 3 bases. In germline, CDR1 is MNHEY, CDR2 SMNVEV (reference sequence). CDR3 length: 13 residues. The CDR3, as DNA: TGTGCCAGCAGTTTCCGGACAGGCTACGAGCAGTACTTC. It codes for CASSFRTGYEQYF.

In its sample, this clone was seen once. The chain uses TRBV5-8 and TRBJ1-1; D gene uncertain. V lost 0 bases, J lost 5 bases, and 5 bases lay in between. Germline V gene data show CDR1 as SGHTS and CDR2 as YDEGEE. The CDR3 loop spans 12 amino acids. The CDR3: CASSLVATEAFF. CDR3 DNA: TGTGCCAGCAGCTTGGTAGCTACTGAAGCTTTCTTT. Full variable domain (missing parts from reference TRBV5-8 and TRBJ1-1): EAGVTQSPTHLIKTRGQQATLRCSPISGHTSVYWYQQALGLGLQFLLWYDEGEERNRGNFPPRFSGRQFPNYSSELNVNALELEDSALYLCASSLVATEAFFGQGTRLTVV.

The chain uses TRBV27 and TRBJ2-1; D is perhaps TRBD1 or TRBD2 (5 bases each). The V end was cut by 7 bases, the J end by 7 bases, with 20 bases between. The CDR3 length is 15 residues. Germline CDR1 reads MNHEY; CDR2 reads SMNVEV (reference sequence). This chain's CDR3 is CASTLLAGNRNEQFF. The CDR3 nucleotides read TGTGCCAGCACCCTCCTAGCCGGGAACAGGAATGAGCAGTTCTTC.

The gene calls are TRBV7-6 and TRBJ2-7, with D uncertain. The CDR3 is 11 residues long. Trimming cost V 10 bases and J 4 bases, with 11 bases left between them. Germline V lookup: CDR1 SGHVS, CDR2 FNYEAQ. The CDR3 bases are TGTGCCACCGTGGAAGGATACGAGCAGTACTTC. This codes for CATVEGYEQYF.

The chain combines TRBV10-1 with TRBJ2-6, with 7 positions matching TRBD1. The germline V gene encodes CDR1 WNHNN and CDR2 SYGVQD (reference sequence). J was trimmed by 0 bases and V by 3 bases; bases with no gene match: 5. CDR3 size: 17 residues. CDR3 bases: TGCGCCAGCAGTGACTCCGGACAGGCCTCTGGGGCCAACGTCCTGACTTTC. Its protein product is CASSDSGQASGANVLTF.

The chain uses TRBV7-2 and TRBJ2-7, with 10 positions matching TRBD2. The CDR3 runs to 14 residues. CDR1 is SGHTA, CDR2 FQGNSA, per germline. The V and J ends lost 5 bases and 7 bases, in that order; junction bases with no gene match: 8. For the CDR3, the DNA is TGTGCCAGCAGCCCTAGCGGGAGAGCGGGTGAGCAGTACTTC. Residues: CASSPSGRAGEQYF.

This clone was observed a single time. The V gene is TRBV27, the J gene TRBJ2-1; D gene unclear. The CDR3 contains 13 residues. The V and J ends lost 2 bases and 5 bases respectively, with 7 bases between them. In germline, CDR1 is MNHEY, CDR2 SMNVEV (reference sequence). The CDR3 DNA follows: TGTGCCAGCAGTTTACGCACTCACAATGAGCAGTTCTTC. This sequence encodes CASSLRTHNEQFF.

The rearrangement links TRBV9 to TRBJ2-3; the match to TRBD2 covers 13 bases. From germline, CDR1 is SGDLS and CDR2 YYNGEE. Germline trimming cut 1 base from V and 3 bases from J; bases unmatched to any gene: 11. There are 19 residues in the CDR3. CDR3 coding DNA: TGTGCCAGCAGCGTACACCCTAAGACTAGCGGGAGGAGGACAGATACGCAGTATTTT. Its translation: CASSVHPKTSGRRTDTQYF.

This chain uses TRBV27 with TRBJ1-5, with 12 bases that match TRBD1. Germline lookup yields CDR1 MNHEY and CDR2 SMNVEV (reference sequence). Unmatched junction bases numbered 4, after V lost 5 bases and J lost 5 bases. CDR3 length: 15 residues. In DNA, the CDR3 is TGTGCCAGCAGTCCAGGGACAGGGGGCCATCAGCCCCAGCATTTT. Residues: CASSPGTGGHQPQHF.

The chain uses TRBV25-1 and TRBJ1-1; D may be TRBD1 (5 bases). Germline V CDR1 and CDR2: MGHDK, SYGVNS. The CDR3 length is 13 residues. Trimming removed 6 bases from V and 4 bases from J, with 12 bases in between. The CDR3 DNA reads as TGTGCCAGCAGCTACGGGGCGCTCACTGAAGCTTTCTTT. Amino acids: CASSYGALTEAFF. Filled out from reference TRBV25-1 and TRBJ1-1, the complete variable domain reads EADIYQTPRYLVIGTGKKITLECSQTMGHDKMYWYQQDPGMELHLIHYSYGVNSTEKGDLSSESTVSRIRTEHFPLTLESARPSHTSQYLCASSYGALTEAFFGQGTRLTVV.

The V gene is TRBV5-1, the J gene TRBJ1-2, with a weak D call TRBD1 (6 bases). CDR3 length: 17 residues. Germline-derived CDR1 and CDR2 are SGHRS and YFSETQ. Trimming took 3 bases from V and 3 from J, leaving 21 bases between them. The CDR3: CASSSTSGSTGYYGYTF. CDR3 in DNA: TGCGCCAGCAGCTCAACCTCCGGATCAACAGGGTACTATGGCTACACCTTC. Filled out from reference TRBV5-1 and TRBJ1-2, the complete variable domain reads KAGVTQTPRYLIKTRGQQVTLSCSPISGHRSVSWYQQTPGQGLQFLFEYFSETQRNKGNFPGRFSGRQFSNSRSEMNVSTLELGDSALYLCASSSTSGSTGYYGYTFGSGTRLTVV.

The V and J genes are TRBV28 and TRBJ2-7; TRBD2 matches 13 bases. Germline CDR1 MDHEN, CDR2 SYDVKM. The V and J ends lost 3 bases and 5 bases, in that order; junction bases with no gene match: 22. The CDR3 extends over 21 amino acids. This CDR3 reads CASSFPTPGTSGERLDHEQYF. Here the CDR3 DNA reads TGTGCCAGCAGTTTTCCCACTCCCGGGACTAGCGGGGAGAGGCTGGACCACGAGCAGTACTTC.

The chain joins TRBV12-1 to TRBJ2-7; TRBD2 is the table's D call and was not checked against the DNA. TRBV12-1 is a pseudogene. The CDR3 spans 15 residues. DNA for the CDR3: TGTGCCAGCAGCTTTGTGGGACTAGCGCCCTACGAGCAGTACTTC. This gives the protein CASSFVGLAPYEQYF.

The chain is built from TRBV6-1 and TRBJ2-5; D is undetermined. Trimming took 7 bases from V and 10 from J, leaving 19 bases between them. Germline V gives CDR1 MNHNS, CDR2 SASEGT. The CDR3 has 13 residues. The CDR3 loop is CASNWLTLRDQYF. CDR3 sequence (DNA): TGTGCCAGCAATTGGCTTACTTTAAGAGACCAGTACTTC.

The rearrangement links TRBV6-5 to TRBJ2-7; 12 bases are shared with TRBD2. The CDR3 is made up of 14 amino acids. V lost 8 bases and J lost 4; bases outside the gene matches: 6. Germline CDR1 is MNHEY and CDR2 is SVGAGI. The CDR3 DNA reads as TGTGCCAGCTCCCAGACTAGCGGGAGTTACGAGCAGTACTTC. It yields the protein CASSQTSGSYEQYF.

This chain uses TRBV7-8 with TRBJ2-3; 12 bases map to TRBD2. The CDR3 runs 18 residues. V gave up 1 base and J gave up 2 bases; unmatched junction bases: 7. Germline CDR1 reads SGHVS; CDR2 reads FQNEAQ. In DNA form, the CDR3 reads TGTGCCAGCAGCTTAGTTGGGGGGACTAGCGGGTACACAGATACGCAGTATTTT. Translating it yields CASSLVGGTSGYTDTQYF.

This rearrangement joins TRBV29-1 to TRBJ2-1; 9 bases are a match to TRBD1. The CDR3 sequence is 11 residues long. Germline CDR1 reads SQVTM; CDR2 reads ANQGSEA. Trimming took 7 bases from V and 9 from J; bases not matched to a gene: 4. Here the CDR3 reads CSGLTGGEQFF. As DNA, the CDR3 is TGCAGCGGCCTGACAGGGGGTGAGCAGTTCTTC.

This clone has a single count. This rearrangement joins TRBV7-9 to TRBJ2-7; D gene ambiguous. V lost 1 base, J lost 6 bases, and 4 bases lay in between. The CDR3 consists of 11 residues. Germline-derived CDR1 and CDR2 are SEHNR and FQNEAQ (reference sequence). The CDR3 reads CASSLGPEQYF. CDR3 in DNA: TGTGCCAGCAGCTTAGGCCCCGAGCAGTACTTC.

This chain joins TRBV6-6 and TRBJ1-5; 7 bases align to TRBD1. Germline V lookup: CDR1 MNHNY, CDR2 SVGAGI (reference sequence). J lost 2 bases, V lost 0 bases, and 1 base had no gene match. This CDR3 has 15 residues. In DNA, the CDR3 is TGTGCCAGCAGTTACTCTGGGACAGGCAATCAGCCCCAGCATTTT. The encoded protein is CASSYSGTGNQPQHF.

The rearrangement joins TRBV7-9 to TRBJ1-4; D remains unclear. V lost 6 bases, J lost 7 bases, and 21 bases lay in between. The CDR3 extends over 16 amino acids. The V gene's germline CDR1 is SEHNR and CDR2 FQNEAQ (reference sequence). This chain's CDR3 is CASSFSPRVDFEKLFF. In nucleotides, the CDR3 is TGTGCCAGCAGTTTTAGCCCTAGGGTGGATTTTGAAAAACTGTTTTTT.

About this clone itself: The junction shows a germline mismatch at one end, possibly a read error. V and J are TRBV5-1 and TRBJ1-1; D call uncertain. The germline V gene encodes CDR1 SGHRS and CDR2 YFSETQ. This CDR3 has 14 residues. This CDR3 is CASSWELVGTEAFF. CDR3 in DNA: TGTGCCAGCAGCTGGGAACTGGTTGGCACTGAAGCTTTCTTT.

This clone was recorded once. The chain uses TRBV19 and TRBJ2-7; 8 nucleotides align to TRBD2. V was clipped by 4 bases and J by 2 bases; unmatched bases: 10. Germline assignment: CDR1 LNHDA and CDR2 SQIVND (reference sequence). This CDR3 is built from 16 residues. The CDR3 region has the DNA TGTGCCAGTAGTACCGGACTAGCAGTAGAAACCTACGAGCAGTACTTC. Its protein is CASSTGLAVETYEQYF.

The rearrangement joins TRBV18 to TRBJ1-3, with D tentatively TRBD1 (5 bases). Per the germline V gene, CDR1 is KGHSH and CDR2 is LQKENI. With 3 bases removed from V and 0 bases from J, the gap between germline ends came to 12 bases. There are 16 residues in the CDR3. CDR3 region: CASSPGGSSSGNTIYF. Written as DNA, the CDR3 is TGTGCCAGCTCACCCGGGGGGTCCTCCTCTGGAAACACCATATATTTT.

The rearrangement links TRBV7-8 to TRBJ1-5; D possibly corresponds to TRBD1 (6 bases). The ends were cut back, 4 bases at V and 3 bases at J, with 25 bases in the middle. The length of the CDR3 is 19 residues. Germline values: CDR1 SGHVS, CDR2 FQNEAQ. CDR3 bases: TGTGCCAGCAGCTCAGACTCGACAGGCCCGGAAGTTCCCAATCAGCCCCAGCATTTT. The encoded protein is CASSSDSTGPEVPNQPQHF.